A selection of T cell receptor beta chains follows, all from one sample in a study of early T cells in non-severe SARS-CoV-2 infection. From the 5' RACE reads, TCRdb called clonotypes with MiXCR, one entry per CDR3 protein. The sample lists 50,000 or so distinct CDR3 sequences; approximately 4.1% were seen once. The sample taken for sequencing was whole blood. The source is an adult who was a healthcare worker with PCR-confirmed SARS-CoV-2 infection or an uninfected control (not recorded which). Both conserved end residues are part of each CDR3. Each record gives: J gene, V gene, D gene, clone size, CDR3 protein. D genes are given only for firm matches. Clone size, where shown, is once, few, many, or a class for clones that have expanded.

TRBJ1-4 TRBV7-8 . many CASSAQTEKLFF
TRBJ2-5 TRBV5-4 TRBD2 many CASSPSSSGRETQYF
TRBJ2-5 TRBV10-3 TRBD1 many CAISEGTGQETQYF
TRBJ2-7 TRBV3-1 . many CASSSTRRTYEQYF
TRBJ2-1 TRBV20-1 . many CSAGGLTGNEQFF
TRBJ2-7 TRBV7-6 . . CASSASLRSHEQYF
TRBJ1-2 TRBV19 . few CASSTPEGYTF
TRBJ2-3 TRBV11-2 . few CASSLDLGADTQYF
TRBJ1-5 TRBV12-5 TRBD1 many CASGATGDQPQHF
TRBJ2-7 TRBV4-2 TRBD2 few CASSQELAGGPEQYF
TRBJ2-1 TRBV4-3 TRBD2 . CASSHARYGGLARNEQFF
TRBJ1-5 TRBV3-1 . many CASSETGINQPQHF
TRBJ2-7 TRBV19 TRBD1 many CASSIVSGGGYEQYF
TRBJ1-1 TRBV5-6 . many CASSLESGRAEAFF
TRBJ1-4 TRBV6-1 . . CASSVRDPVTEKLFF
TRBJ1-4 TRBV5-4 . few CASSPGQRENEKLFF
TRBJ2-3 TRBV29-1 . few CSVEGRLMQYF
TRBJ2-1 TRBV6-6 TRBD1 many CASSYAATGGFNEQFF
TRBJ2-3 TRBV7-2 . many CASSLQLVSAGYLTPDTQYF
TRBJ2-2 TRBV5-1 . many CASSLGGGTITGELFF
TRBJ1-2 TRBV2 . many CASSARPLGDYYGYTF
TRBJ2-7 TRBV3-1 . many CASSQEYYEQYF
TRBJ2-5 TRBV24-1 . few CATSDLNRNQETQYF
TRBJ2-2 TRBV24-1 . many CATSDLRDTGELFF
TRBJ1-4 TRBV4-1 . many CASSQDIREPRKLFF
TRBJ2-7 TRBV20-1 TRBD2 many CSAAGLANEQYF
TRBJ2-3 TRBV5-1 . many CASSLGLVGTDTQYF
TRBJ1-3 TRBV3-1 . few CASSQGFFGGSGGNTIYF
TRBJ2-1 TRBV5-6 TRBD2 . CASSLGLANNEQFF
TRBJ2-2 TRBV20-1 TRBD1 . CSALRDRATGELFF
TRBJ1-5 TRBV7-2 TRBD1 many CASSDTRDRANQPQHF
TRBJ2-7 TRBV6-5 . few CASSFRTVITSYEQYF
TRBJ1-4 TRBV12-3/TRBV12-4 . many CASTGQGGEKLFF
TRBJ2-7 TRBV28 TRBD1 many CASSGGDRGGEQYF
TRBJ2-3 TRBV20-1 . many CSASRGANTDTQYF
TRBJ1-2 TRBV10-3 . many CAISAQVNYGYTF
TRBJ2-1 TRBV11-1 TRBD1 many CASSLDAATGGNEQFF
TRBJ1-1 TRBV4-2 . . CASSQIRTGGLWGHTEAFF
TRBJ2-7 TRBV20-1 TRBD2 many CSVGTSGTYEQYF
TRBJ1-2 TRBV2 TRBD1 . CASSAHRGPSYTF
TRBJ2-1 TRBV6-1 TRBD1 few CASREPGQGGGNEQFF
TRBJ2-3 TRBV7-8 . many CASSLATAGTDTQYF
TRBJ2-7 TRBV10-3 TRBD2 many CAISGSGRALYEQYF
TRBJ2-7 TRBV7-2 . many CASSLWQESYEQYF
TRBJ2-7 TRBV11-2 TRBD1 many CASSTPGQGQLEQYF
TRBJ2-6 TRBV5-1 TRBD1 many CASSSREGTGGSAGANVLTF
TRBJ2-7 TRBV29-1 . few CSVEDSSGGYEQYF
TRBJ2-2 TRBV5-4 . many CASSRRETGVAGELFF